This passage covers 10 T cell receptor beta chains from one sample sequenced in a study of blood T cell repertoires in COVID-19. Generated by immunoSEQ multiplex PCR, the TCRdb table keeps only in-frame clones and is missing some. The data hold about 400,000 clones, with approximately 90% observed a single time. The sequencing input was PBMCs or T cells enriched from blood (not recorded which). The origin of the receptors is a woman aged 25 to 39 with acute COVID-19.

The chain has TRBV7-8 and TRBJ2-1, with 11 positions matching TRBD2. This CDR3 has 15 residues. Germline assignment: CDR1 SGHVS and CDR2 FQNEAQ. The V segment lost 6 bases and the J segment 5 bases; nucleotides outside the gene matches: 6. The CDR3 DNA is TGTGCCAGCAGGTTACTAGCGGGGGACCACAATGAGCAGTTCTTC. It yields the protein CASRLLAGDHNEQFF. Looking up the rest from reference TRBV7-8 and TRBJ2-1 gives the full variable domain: GAGVSQSPRYKVAKRGQDVALRCDPISGHVSLFWYQQALGQGPEFLTYFQNEAQLDKSGLPSDRFFAERPEGSVSTLKIQRTQQEDSAVYLCASRLLAGDHNEQFFGPGTRLTVL.

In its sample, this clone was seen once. Here the CDR3 reads CASSPTGQGGYGYTF. The CDR3 nucleotides are TGTGCCAGCAGCCCAACGGGACAGGGGGGCTATGGCTACACCTTC. This chain links TRBV5-6 with TRBJ1-2; TRBD1 agrees at 11 bases. Germline CDR1 reads SGHDT; CDR2 reads YYEEEE. This CDR3 spans 15 amino acids. J gave up 4 bases and V 4 bases, and 6 bases lay outside the gene matches. The full variable domain, rest sourced from reference TRBV5-6 and TRBJ1-2, is DAGVTQSPTHLIKTRGQQVTLRCSPKSGHDTVSWYQQALGQGPQFIFQYYEEEERQRGNFPDRFSGHQFPNYSSELNVNALLLGDSALYLCASSPTGQGGYGYTFGSGTRLTVV.

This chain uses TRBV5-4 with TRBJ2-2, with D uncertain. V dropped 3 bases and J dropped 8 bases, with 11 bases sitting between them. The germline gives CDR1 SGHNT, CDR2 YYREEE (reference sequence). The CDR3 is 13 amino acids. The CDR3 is CASSSYGKGELFF. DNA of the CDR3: TGTGCCAGCAGCTCCTACGGTAAAGGGGAGCTGTTTTTT.

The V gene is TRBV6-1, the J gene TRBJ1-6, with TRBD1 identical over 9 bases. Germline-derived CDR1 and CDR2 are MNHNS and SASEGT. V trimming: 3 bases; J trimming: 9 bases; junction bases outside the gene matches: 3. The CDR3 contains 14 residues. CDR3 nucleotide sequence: TGTGCCAGCAGTGAGGGACAGGGCCCTTCACCCCTCCACTTT. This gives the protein CASSEGQGPSPLHF.

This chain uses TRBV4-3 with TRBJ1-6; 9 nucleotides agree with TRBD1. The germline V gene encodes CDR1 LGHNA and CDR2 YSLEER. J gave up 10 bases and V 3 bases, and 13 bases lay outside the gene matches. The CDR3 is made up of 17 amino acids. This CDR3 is CASSQGPGQGPSSPLHF. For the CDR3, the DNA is TGCGCCAGCAGCCAGGGACCGGGACAGGGACCTTCGTCACCCCTCCACTTT.

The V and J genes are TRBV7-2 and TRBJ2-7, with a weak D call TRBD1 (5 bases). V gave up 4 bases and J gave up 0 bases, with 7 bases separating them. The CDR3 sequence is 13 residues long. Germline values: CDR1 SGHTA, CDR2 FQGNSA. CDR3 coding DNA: TGTGCCAGCAGCTACGACAGCTCCTACGAGCAGTACTTC. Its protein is CASSYDSSYEQYF.

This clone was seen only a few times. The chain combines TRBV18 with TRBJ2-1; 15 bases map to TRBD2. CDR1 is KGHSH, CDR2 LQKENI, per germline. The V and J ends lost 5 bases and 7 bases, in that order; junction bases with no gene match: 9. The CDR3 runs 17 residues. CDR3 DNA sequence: TGTGCCAGCTCATCGATCGGGACTAGCGGGGGGAGGAATGAGCAGTTCTTC. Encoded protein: CASSSIGTSGGRNEQFF.

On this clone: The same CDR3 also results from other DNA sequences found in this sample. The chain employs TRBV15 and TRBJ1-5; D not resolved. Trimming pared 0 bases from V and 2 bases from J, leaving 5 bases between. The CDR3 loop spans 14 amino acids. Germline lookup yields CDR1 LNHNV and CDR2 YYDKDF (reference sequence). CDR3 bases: TGTGCCACCAGCAGAGATCGGGGCAATCAGCCCCAGCATTTT. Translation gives CATSRDRGNQPQHF. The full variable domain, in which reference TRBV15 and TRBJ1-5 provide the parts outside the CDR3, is DAMVIQNPRYQVTQFGKPVTLSCSQTLNHNVMYWYQQKSSQAPKLLFHYYDKDFNNEADTPDNFQSRRPNTSFCFLDIRSPGLGDTAMYLCATSRDRGNQPQHFGDGTRLSIL.

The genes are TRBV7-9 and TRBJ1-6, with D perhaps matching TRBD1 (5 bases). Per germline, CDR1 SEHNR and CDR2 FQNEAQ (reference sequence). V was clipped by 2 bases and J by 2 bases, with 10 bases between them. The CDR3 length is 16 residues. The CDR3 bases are TGTGCCAGCAGCTTATGGCAGGGCACCTATAATTCACCCCTCCACTTT. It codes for CASSLWQGTYNSPLHF.

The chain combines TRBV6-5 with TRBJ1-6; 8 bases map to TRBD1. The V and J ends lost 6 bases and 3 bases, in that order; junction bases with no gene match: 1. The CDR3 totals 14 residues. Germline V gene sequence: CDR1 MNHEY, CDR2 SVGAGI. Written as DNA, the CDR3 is TGTGCCAGCAGGGGACAGGACTATAATTCACCCCTCCACTTT. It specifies CASRGQDYNSPLHF.